This TCR beta chain derives from a study of blood T cell repertoires in COVID-19. Turning to the study itself: Sites in the United States, Italy and Spain provided acute and convalescent COVID-19 samples. Sources were T cells, B-cell-depleted T cells, or PBMCs; the material itself was cDNA or gDNA.

CDR1 and CDR2 from the germline V gene are ENHRY and SYGVKD. The CDR3 spans 15 residues. Trimming shortened V by 4 bases and J by 5 bases, and 18 bases separated the two germline ends. Per the original methods: Estimates of nucleated cell counts were drawn from the amplification of reference gene primers. Profiling relied on immunoSEQ multiplex PCR, and the TCRdb table lists in-frame clones only, not all of them. The DNA was the basis for D and trimming; V, J and clone size are from that table. The sample includes 100,000 to 150,000 clones, about 89% of them seen just once. The chain recombines TRBV10-3 with TRBJ2-7; the D gene is possibly TRBD2 (5 bases). Sequenced: peripheral blood. This TCR came from a man aged 50 to 60 with active or convalescent COVID-19. CDR3 sequence: CAISGGLVKPNEQYF. The CDR3 bases are TGTGCCATCAGTGGCGGACTCGTCAAACCTAACGAGCAGTACTTC.